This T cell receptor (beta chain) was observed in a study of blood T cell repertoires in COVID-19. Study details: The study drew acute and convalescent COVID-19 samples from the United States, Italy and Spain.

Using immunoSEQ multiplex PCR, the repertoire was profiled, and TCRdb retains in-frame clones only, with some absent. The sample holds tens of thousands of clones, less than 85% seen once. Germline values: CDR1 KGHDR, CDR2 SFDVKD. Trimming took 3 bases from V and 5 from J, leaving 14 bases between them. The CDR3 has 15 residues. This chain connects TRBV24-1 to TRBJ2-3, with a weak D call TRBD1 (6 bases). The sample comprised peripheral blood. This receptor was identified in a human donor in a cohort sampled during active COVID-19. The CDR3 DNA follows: TGTGCCACCAGTGATCCTCGGACAGCCAAAGATACGCAGTATTTT. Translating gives CATSDPRTAKDTQYF.